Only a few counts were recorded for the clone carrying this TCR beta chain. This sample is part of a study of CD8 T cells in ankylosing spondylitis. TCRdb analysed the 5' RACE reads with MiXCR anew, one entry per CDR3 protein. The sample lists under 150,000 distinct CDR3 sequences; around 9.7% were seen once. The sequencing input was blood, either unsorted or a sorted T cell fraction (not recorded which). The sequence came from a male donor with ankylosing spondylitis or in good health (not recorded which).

The CDR3 DNA is TGTGCCAGCAGCTTAGAAGCGATCAGCCAAGAGACCCAGTACTTC. This translates into CASSLEAISQETQYF. The chain carries TRBV7-9 and TRBJ2-5; D gene uncertain. The length of the CDR3 is 15 residues. The germline V and J ends were trimmed by 1 base and 1 base, with 10 bases remaining between them. CDR1 and CDR2 (germline): SEHNR, FQNEAQ (reference sequence).